A single TCR beta chain is shown here with its context. The antigen is not known. Per CD8+ T cell subset, triplicate sorts of 250,000 to 300,000 cells each were done. The authors gated naive CD8+ T cells as CD45RO-CCR7+CD27+CD95-. The study made its TRB cDNA libraries by 5' RACE, adding UMI labels. TCRdb re-called the 5' RACE reads, yielding one record per CDR3 amino acid sequence without DNA. Here the sample table reports about 150,000 distinct CDR3 sequences. This sample was included in a study of CXCR3-negative and CXCR3-positive naive CD8 T cells. Looked up from germline, CDR1 is SGHVS and CDR2 is FQNEAQ. The CDR3 extends over 16 amino acids. Study outcomes and limitations: TRBV-TRBJ usage matched between naive CXCR3-negative and CXCR3-positive cells but not between memory cells. CXCR3-negative naive cells had less hydrophobic TRB CDR3s than did CXCR3-positive naive cells.

The sample taken for sequencing was naive CXCR3+ CD8+ T cells from blood. The sample's subset: CD45RO-CCR7+CD27+CD95- naive CD8+ T cells expressing CXCR3 (TNR3+). This receptor was taken from a human donor in good health. Some clones in this sample may be carry-over from other donors' samples. The chain recombines TRBV7-8 with TRBJ1-1; the TCRdb call, TRBD1, lacks DNA for checking. This chain's CDR3 is CASSPQGGQGNTEAFF.